What follows describes a single TCR beta chain. Its matching antigen is unknown. Trimming took off 1 base at V and 0 bases at J, with 7 bases between the two ends. The CDR3 covers 15 residues. The germline V gene encodes CDR1 LNHDA and CDR2 SQIVND (reference sequence). These data come from a study of cytomegalovirus exposure and HLA in healthy donors. Study summary: An earlier analysis found roughly 110 million unique TCR beta sequences from approximately 200 million T cells. Among approximately 390 genotyped donors, around 80% fell in the Caucasian-associated ancestry cluster. Study conclusions and caveats: Per a prior analysis, the majority of TCR beta V segments were productive roughly 90% or roughly 30% of the time. In the analysis, some V segments, TRBV6-2 and TRBV6-3 included, were excluded as indistinguishable.

The primer mix had 60 Vbeta and 13 Jbeta primers. The data were produced by immunoSEQ multiplex PCR, yet TCRdb's version contains in-frame clones alone and is incomplete. The sample comprises around 55,000 clones, 65% to 85% of which are singletons, and over 2.5% rests with the top ten. This TCR came from a female donor in good health and CMV-seronegative. The chain employs TRBV19 and TRBJ1-3; a possible D gene is TRBD1 (5 bases). Sequenced: PBMCs. Written as DNA, the CDR3 is TGTGCCAGTAGTATAGGACAGACCTCTGGAAACACCATATATTTT. Protein: CASSIGQTSGNTIYF.